This paragraph reports one TCR beta chain. Its specificity is unknown. The authors loaded 200 ng DNA, about 30,000 T cell genomes, into sorted-subset replicate PCRs. TCRdb's copy holds only in-frame clones and misses some; the assay was immunoSEQ multiplex PCR. Of 650,000 to 750,000 clones listed, about two thirds were seen once; the top ten hold 1.8%. The data were taken from a study of shared clonotypes between healthy human individuals. Study results and caveats: Compared with clonotypes that all four donors shared, non-shared clonotypes had lower generation probabilities.

Donors were healthy HIV-negative adults without recent acute infections or vaccinations. The sequencing input was memory CD4+ T cells sorted from blood. Noted subset: CD45RA-negative fraction. This clonotype was sampled from a woman between 25 and 40 years old in good health.

The CDR3 loop is CASVGTVTSNQPQHF. The CDR3 coding sequence is TGTGCCAGCGTCGGGACAGTCACAAGCAATCAGCCCCAGCATTTT. The chain couples TRBV2 to TRBJ1-5, with 7 nucleotides matching TRBD1. Germline CDR1 reads SNHLY; CDR2 reads FYNNEI. The CDR3 extends over 15 amino acids. J was trimmed by 1 base and V by 8 bases; bases with no gene match: 8.